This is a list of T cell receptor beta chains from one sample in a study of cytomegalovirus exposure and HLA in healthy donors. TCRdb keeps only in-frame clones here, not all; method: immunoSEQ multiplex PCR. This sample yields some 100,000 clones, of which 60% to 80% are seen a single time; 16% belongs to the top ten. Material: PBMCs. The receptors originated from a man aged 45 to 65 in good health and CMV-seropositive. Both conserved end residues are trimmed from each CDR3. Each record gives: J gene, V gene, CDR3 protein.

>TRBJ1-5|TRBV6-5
ASSYAGTGDQPQH
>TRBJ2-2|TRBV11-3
ASSSRDRGPGELF
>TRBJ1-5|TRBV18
ASSPSGRASYDQPQH
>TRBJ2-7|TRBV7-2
ASAVMAGQGAYEQY
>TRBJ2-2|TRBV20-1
SARGTGELF
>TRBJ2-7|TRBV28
ASRNPRSYEQY
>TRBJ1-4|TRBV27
ASSLQQGANEKLF
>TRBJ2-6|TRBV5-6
ASSSSPGTGANVLT
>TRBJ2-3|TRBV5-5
ASSLFLAGLTDTQY
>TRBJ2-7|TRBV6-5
ASSYSGSSYEQY
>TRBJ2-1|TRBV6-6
ASTLSPGLARHEQF
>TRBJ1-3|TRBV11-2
ASSLEGQGIAAAGNTIY
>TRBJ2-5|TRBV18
ASSPILAAKETQY
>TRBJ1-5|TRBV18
ASSPWDTNQPQH
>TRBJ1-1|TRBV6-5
ASTLIDRPTEAF
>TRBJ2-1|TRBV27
ASSLYRQGPSSYNEQF
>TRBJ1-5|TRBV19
ASSISERGLSNQPQH
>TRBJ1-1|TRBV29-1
SVEGQNTEAF
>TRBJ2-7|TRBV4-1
ASSQALAASSYEQY
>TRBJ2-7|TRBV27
ASSRDRGPYEQY
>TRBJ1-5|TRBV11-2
ASSLGGISNQPQH
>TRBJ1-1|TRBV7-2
ASSPGQVGTEAF
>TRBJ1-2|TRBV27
ASSFSGIYGYT
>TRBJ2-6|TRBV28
ASSLGGGGANVLT
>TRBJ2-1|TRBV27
ASSSKTGTYNEQF
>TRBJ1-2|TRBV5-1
ASSLVLGQGGS
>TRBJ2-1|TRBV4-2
ASSQDGTYNEQF
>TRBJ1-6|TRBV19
ASSTGSPAYSPLH
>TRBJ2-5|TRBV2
ASKPGQPQETQY
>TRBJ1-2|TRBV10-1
ASSEGDWSYGYT
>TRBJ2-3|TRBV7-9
ASSPGTSGGSDTQY
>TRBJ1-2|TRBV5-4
ASSLPGSEGYT
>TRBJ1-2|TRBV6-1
ASSTGGGNYGYT
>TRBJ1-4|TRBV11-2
ASSLDRGRSEKLF
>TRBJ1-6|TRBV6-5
ASSTTGANSPLH
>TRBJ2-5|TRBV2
ASSYQETQY
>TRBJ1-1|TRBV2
ASSQGMVRTEAF
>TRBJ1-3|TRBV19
ASSGGTVDWSGNTIY
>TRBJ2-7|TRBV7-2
ASSPFSGSYEQY
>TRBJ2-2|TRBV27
ASNKGLAGGPGTGELF
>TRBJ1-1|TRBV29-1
SAEGQVNTEAF
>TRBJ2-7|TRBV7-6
ASSSLYEQY
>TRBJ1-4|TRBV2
ASSAWLGGEKLF
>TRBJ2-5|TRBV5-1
ASSSIQETQY
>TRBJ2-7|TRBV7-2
ASSFQREKPYEQY
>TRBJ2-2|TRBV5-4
ASSLGLAGGTGELF
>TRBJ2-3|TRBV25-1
ASSLLARDTQY
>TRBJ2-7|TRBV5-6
ASSLDRAAEQY
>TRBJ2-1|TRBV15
ATSRDTLAASYNEQF
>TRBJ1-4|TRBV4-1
ASSLAGGTNEKLF
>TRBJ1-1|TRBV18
ASSPEGDRGPEAF
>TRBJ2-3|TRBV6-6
ASKVGGWNPTDTQY
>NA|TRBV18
ASSPSSGTYEQY
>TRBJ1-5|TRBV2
ASSRGQDSNQPQH
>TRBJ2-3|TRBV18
ASSRENTSGRPEDTQY